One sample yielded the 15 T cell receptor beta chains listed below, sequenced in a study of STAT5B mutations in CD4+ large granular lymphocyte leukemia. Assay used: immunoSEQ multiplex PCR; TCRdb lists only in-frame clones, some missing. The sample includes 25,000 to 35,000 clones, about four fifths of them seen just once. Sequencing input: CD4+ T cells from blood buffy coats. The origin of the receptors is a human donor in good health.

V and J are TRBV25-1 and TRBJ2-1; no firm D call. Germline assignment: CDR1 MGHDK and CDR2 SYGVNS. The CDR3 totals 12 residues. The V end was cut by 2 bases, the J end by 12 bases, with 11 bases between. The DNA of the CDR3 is TGTGCCAGCAGTGAAAGTAGTAAGGGGCAGTTCTTC. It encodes CASSESSKGQFF.

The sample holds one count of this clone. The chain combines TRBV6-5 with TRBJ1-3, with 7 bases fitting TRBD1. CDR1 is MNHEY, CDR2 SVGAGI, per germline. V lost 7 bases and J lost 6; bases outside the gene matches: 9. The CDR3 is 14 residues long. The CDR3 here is CASKGGGGVNTIYF. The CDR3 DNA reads TGTGCCAGCAAAGGGGGCGGAGGAGTAAACACCATATATTTT.

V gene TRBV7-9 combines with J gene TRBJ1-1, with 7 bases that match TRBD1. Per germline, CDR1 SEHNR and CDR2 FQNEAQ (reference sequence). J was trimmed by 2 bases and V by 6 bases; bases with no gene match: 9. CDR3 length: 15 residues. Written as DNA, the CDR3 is TGTGCCAGCAGACGAGACAGGGTCGGAAACACTGAAGCTTTCTTT. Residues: CASRRDRVGNTEAFF.

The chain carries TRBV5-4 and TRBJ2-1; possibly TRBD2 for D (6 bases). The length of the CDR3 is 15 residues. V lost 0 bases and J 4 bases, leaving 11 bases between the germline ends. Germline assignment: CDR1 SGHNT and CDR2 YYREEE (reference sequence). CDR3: CASSLGLASYNEQFF. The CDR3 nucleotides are TGTGCCAGCAGCTTGGGTCTAGCGAGTTACAATGAGCAGTTCTTC.

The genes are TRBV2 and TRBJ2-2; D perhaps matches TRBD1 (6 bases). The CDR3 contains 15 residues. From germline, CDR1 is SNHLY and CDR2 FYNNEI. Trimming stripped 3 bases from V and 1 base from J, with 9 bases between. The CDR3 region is CASSEDSVNTGELFF. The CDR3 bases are TGTGCCAGCAGTGAGGACAGTGTGAACACCGGGGAGCTGTTTTTT.

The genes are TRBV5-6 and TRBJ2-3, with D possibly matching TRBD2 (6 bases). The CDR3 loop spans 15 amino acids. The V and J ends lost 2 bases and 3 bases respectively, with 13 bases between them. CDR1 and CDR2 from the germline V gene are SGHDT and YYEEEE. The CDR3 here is CASSLLAALTDTQYF. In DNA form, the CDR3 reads TGTGCCAGCAGCTTATTAGCGGCCTTAACAGATACGCAGTATTTT.

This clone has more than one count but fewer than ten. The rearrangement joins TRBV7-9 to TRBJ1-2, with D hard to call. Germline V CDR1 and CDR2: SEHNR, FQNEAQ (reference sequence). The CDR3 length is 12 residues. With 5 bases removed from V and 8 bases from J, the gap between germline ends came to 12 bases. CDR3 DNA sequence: TGTGCCAGCAGCATCGAGGCTGGCGGCTACACCTTC. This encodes CASSIEAGGYTF. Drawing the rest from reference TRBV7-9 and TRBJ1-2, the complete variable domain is DTGVSQNPRHKITKRGQNVTFRCDPISEHNRLYWYRQTLGQGPEFLTYFQNEAQLEKSRLLSDRFSAERPKGSFSTLEIQRTEQGDSAMYLCASSIEAGGYTFGSGTRLTVV.

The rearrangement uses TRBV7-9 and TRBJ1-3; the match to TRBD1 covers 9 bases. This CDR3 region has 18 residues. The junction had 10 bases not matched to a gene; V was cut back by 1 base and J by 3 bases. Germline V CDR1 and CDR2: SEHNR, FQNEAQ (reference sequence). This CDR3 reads CASSLGGTGISFGNTIYF. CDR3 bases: TGTGCCAGCAGCTTAGGGGGGACAGGGATCAGTTTTGGAAACACCATATATTTT.

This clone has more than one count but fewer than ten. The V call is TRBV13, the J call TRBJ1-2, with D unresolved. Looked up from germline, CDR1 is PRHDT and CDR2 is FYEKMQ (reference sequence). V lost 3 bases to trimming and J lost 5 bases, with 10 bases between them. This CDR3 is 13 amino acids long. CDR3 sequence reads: CASSFSTSYGYTF. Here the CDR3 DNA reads TGTGCCAGCAGCTTTTCTACATCTTATGGCTACACCTTC.

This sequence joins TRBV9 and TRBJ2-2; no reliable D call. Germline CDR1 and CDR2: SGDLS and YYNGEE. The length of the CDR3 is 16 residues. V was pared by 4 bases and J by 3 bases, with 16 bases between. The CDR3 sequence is CASSRRSQPYTGELFF. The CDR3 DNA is TGTGCCAGCAGCCGAAGGTCACAGCCTTACACCGGGGAGCTGTTTTTT.

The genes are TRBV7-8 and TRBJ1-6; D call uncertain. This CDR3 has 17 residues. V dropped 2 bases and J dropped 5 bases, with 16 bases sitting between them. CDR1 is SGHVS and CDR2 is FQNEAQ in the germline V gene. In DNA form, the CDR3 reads TGTGCCAGCAGCTTAAATCTCGTTAGCGGCCATAATTCACCCCTCCACTTT. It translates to CASSLNLVSGHNSPLHF.

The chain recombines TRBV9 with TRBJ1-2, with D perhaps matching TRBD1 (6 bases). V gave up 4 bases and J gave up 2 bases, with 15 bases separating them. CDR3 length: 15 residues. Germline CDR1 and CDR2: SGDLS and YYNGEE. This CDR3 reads CASSLQGVGNYGYTF. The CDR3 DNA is TGTGCCAGCAGCCTACAGGGTGTTGGGAACTATGGCTACACCTTC. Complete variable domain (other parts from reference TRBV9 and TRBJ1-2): DSGVTQTPKHLITATGQRVTLRCSPRSGDLSVYWYQQSLDQGLQFLIQYYNGEERAKGNILERFSAQQFPDLHSELNLSSLELGDSALYFCASSLQGVGNYGYTFGSGTRLTVV.

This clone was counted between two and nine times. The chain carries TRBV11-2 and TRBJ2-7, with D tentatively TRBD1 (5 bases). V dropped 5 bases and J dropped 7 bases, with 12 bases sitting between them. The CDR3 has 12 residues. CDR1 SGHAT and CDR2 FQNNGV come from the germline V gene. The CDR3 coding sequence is TGTGCCAGCAGCCCAAAGGGGTTGGAGCAGTACTTC. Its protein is CASSPKGLEQYF.

The CDR3 DNA sequence: TGTGCCAGTAGCAGGACTAGCCCGTTAAATGAGCAGTTCTTC. As protein: CASSRTSPLNEQFF. The chain is built from TRBV19 and TRBJ2-1; 8 nucleotides match TRBD2. Germline CDR1 LNHDA, CDR2 SQIVND (reference sequence). CDR3 length: 14 amino acids. The V gene end was trimmed by 6 bases and the J gene end by 7 bases; junction bases not matched to a gene: 8.

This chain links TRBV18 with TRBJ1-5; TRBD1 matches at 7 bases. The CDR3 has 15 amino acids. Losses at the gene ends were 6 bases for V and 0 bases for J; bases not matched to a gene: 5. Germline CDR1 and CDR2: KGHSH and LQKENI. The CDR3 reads CASSRRDSSNQPQHF. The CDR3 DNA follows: TGTGCCAGCTCTCGCAGGGACAGTAGCAATCAGCCCCAGCATTTT.